This T cell receptor (beta chain) was retrieved from a study of blood T cell repertoires in COVID-19. Assay: immunoSEQ multiplex PCR; the TCRdb copy retains only in-frame clones and omits some. The sample contains 250,000 to 350,000 clones, roughly 89% of which appear only once. Germline V lookup: CDR1 SGHTA, CDR2 FQGNSA. This CDR3 spans 17 amino acids. Trimming cost V 2 bases and J 4 bases; bases outside gene matches: 6. The sample taken for sequencing was peripheral blood. The clonotype comes from a woman aged 25 to 39 with active or convalescent COVID-19. This chain links TRBV7-2 with TRBJ2-1; 12 bases map to TRBD2. The CDR3, as DNA: TGTGCCAGCAGCTTACCTAGCGGGGGGGCGAGGTACAATGAGCAGTTCTTC. This encodes CASSLPSGGARYNEQFF.